A selection of T cell receptor beta chains follows, all from one sample in a study of blood T cell repertoires in COVID-19. TCRdb's table, derived via immunoSEQ multiplex PCR, lists solely in-frame clones and lacks some. Here the sample spans about 98,000 clones, roughly 80% being singletons. The sample taken for sequencing was peripheral blood. The receptors were sampled from an elderly woman with acute or convalescent COVID-19. The CDR3 runs from the conserved cysteine through the conserved F or W. D genes are given only for firm matches. Size is stated for part of the rows, as once, few or many counts, or as a class when the clone is expanded.

v_gene	len	j_gene	abundance	d_gene	CDR3aa	CDR3nt
TRBV15	15	TRBJ2-5	NA	NA	CATSRELGGGETQYF	TGTGCCACCAGCAGAGAGTTGGGGGGAGGAGAGACCCAGTACTTC
TRBV18	13	TRBJ1-2	once	TRBD1	CASSPPGGYGYTF	TGTGCCAGCTCACCGCCAGGGGGTTATGGCTACACCTTC
TRBV19	13	TRBJ1-6	NA	NA	CASTQGYNSPLHF	TGTGCCAGTACTCAGGGCTATAATTCACCCCTCCACTTT
TRBV29-1	14	TRBJ1-2	NA	TRBD1	CSVEEVDRSYGYTF	TGCAGCGTTGAAGAAGTGGACAGGAGCTATGGCTACACCTTC
TRBV7-3	17	TRBJ2-2	once	NA	CASSLTHAASSTGELFF	TGTGCCAGCAGCCTCACTCATGCGGCCAGTTCGACCGGGGAGCTGTTTTTT
TRBV27	11	TRBJ2-1	NA	NA	CASSGDKGQFF	TGTGCCAGCAGTGGGGACAAGGGGCAGTTCTTC
TRBV6-5	16	TRBJ2-7	NA	TRBD1	CASSYTIPGTGYEQYF	TGTGCCAGCAGTTACACTATACCCGGGACAGGCTACGAGCAGTACTTC
TRBV19	18	TRBJ2-6	NA	NA	CASSSGAGRTEGANVLTF	TGTGCCAGTAGTTCTGGGGCCGGAAGAACGGAAGGGGCCAACGTCCTGACTTTC
TRBV6-2/TRBV6-3	13	TRBJ1-1	NA	NA	CASSLRLGTEAFF	TGTGCCAGCAGTCTCAGGCTTGGCACTGAAGCTTTCTTT
TRBV5-4	13	TRBJ2-1	NA	NA	CASSLVGGNEQFF	TGTGCCAGCAGCTTGGTAGGCGGCAATGAGCAGTTCTTC
TRBV28	14	TRBJ1-4	NA	NA	CASSQTVENEKLFF	TGTGCCAGCAGTCAGACAGTAGAGAATGAAAAACTGTTTTTT
TRBV21-1	13	TRBJ1-1	NA	NA	CALGQGAGTEAFF	TGTGCCTTAGGGCAGGGGGCGGGCACTGAAGCTTTCTTT
TRBV7-2	14	TRBJ2-3	NA	TRBD1	CASSFYRGADTQYF	TGTGCCAGCAGCTTTTACAGGGGAGCAGATACGCAGTATTTT
TRBV5-4	16	TRBJ2-3	once	NA	CASSLGRRVTSDTQYF	TGTGCCAGCAGCTTAGGCAGGCGGGTAACCTCAGATACGCAGTATTTT
TRBV5-1	15	TRBJ2-3	NA	TRBD2	CASSIAGTPTDTQYF	TGCGCCAGCAGCATAGCGGGGACCCCCACAGATACGCAGTATTTT
TRBV6-5	15	TRBJ1-2	NA	NA	CASSYSRSQNYGYTF	TGTGCCAGCAGTTACTCGCGGAGCCAGAACTATGGCTACACCTTC
TRBV5-4	14	TRBJ2-2	NA	NA	CASSYAPRTGELFF	TGTGCCAGCAGCTATGCCCCGAGGACCGGGGAGCTGTTTTTT
TRBV3-1/TRBV3-2	16	TRBJ2-3	once	TRBD1	CASSSRGQGGTDTQYF	TGTGCCAGCAGCTCCCGGGGACAGGGGGGGACAGATACGCAGTATTTT
TRBV13	16	TRBJ2-1	NA	TRBD1	CASSLSGQGAVNEQFF	TGTGCCAGCAGCCTATCGGGACAGGGGGCAGTCAATGAGCAGTTCTTC
TRBV30	17	TRBJ1-3	NA	NA	CAWNTAGRPSTGNTIYF	TGTGCCTGGAACACGGCAGGGCGCCCCTCCACTGGAAACACCATATATTTT
TRBV24-1	13	TRBJ2-1	NA	TRBD1	CAIGQGGYNEQFF	TGTGCCATTGGACAGGGGGGTTACAATGAGCAGTTCTTC
TRBV19	16	TRBJ2-2	NA	TRBD2	CASTISGYSVGGELFF	TGTGCCAGTACGATTAGCGGGTACTCTGTTGGCGGGGAGCTGTTTTTT
TRBV27	15	TRBJ2-1	NA	TRBD2	CASKIYGTSGGEQFF	TGTGCCAGCAAAATTTACGGGACTAGCGGGGGTGAGCAGTTCTTC
TRBV9	13	TRBJ1-2	NA	TRBD1	CASSVDGQGGYTF	TGTGCCAGCAGCGTAGATGGACAGGGCGGCTACACCTTC
TRBV2	16	TRBJ1-5	NA	NA	CASSPTGPNLNQPQHF	TGTGCCAGCAGTCCCACAGGCCCCAACCTCAATCAGCCCCAGCATTTT
TRBV9	23	TRBJ2-3	NA	TRBD1	CASSATAPIVGTGVFLFSDTQYF	TGTGCCAGCAGCGCCACGGCACCGATTGTGGGGACAGGGGTATTTTTGTTTTCGGATACGCAGTATTTT
TRBV5-5	15	TRBJ1-2	NA	NA	CASSLATQGPYGYTF	TGTGCCAGCAGCTTGGCCACTCAGGGGCCCTATGGCTACACCTTC
TRBV3-1/TRBV3-2	16	TRBJ1-4	NA	NA	CASSQDWGATNEKLFF	TGTGCCAGCAGCCAAGATTGGGGGGCAACTAATGAAAAACTGTTTTTT
TRBV19	14	TRBJ1-5	NA	TRBD1	CASSIRQGNQPQHF	TGTGCCAGTAGTATACGACAGGGGAATCAGCCCCAGCATTTT
TRBV5-8	13	TRBJ1-2	once	NA	CASSPRDNYGYTF	TGTGCCAGCAGCCCTCGAGATAACTATGGCTACACCTTC
TRBV7-2	14	TRBJ1-1	few	NA	CASRSESWNTEAFF	TGTGCCAGCAGATCTGAGTCCTGGAACACTGAAGCTTTCTTT
TRBV6-2/TRBV6-3	14	TRBJ2-1	NA	TRBD1	CASSHGQGSDEQFF	TGTGCCAGCAGTCATGGACAGGGGTCCGATGAGCAGTTCTTC
TRBV5-1	15	TRBJ1-3	NA	TRBD1	CASSRTGRLDRTIYF	TGCGCCAGCAGCCGGACAGGGCGTCTGGACCGGACCATATATTTT
TRBV7-2	16	TRBJ2-2	NA	TRBD1	CASTSKTGGVAGELFF	TGTGCCAGCACCTCGAAAACAGGGGGAGTCGCCGGGGAGCTGTTTTTT
TRBV5-1	14	TRBJ1-1	NA	NA	CASRPWVLNTEAFF	TGCGCCAGCAGACCCTGGGTACTAAACACTGAAGCTTTCTTT